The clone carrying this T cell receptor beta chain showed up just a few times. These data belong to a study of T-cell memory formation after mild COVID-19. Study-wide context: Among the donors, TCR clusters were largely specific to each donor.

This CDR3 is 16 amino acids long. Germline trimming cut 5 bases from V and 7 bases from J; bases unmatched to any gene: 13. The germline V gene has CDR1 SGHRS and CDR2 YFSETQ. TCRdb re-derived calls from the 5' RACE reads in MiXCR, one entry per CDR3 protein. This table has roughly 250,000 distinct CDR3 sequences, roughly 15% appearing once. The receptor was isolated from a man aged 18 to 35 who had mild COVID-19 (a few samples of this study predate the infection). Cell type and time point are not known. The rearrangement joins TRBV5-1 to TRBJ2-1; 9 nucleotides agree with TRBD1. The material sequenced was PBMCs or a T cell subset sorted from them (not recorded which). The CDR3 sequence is CASRTGGSGGPNEQFF. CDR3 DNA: TGCGCCAGCAGAACAGGGGGCAGTGGGGGCCCTAATGAGCAGTTCTTC. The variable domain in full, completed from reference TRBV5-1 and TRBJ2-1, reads KAGVTQTPRYLIKTRGQQVTLSCSPISGHRSVSWYQQTPGQGLQFLFEYFSETQRNKGNFPGRFSGRQFSNSRSEMNVSTLELGDSALYLCASRTGGSGGPNEQFFGPGTRLTVL.